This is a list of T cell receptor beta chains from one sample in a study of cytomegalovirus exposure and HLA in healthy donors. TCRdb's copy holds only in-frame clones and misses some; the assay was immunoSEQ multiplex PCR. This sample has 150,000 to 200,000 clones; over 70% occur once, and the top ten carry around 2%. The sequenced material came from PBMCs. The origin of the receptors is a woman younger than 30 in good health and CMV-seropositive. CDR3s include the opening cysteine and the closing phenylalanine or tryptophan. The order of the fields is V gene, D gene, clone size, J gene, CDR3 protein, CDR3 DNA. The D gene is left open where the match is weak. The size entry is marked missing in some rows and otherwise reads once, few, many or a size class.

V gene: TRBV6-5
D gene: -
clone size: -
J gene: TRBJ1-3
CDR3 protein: CASSPHVGAGNTIYF
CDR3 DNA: TGTGCCAGCAGCCCCCACGTAGGAGCTGGAAACACCATATATTTT

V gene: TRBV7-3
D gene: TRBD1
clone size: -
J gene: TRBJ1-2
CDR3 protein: CASSPTGGYGYTF
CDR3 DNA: TGTGCCAGCAGCCCAACAGGGGGCTATGGCTACACCTTC

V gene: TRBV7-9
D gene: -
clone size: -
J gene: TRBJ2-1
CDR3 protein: CASSLAGPSLSWVGNEQFF
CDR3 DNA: TGTGCCAGCAGCTTAGCGGGCCCCAGTTTAAGCTGGGTGGGCAATGAGCAGTTCTTC

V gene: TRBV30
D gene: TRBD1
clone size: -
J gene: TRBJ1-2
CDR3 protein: CAWVPLGQGDGYTF
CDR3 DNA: TGTGCCTGGGTTCCACTTGGACAGGGTGATGGCTACACCTTC

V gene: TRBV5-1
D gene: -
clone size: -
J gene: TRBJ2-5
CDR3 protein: CASSLSKLSQETQYF
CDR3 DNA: TGCGCCAGCAGCCTTAGTAAGTTGAGTCAAGAGACCCAGTACTTC

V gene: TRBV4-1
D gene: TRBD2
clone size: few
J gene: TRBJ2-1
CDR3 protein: CASSRMLAGGLGFEQFF
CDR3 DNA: TGCGCCAGCAGCCGAATGCTAGCGGGGGGGCTCGGTTTTGAGCAGTTCTTC

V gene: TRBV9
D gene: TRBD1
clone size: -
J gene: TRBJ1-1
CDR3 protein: CASSASGTGNTEAFF
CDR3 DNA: TGTGCCAGCAGCGCCTCGGGGACAGGGAACACTGAAGCTTTCTTT

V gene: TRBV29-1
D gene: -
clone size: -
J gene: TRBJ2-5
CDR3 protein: CSVALAVEGAQYF
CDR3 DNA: TGCAGCGTTGCCCTTGCTGTCGAGGGTGCCCAGTACTTC

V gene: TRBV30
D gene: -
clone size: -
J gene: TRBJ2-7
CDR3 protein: CAWSVWWSSGGEQYF
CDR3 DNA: TGTGCCTGGAGTGTATGGTGGAGTAGTGGCGGCGAGCAGTACTTC

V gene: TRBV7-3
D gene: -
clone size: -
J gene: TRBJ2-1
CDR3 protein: CASSLNRDNEQFF
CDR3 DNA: TGTGCCAGCAGCTTAAATCGGGATAATGAGCAGTTCTTC

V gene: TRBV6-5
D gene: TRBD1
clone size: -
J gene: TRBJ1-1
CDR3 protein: CASRGTALGGAFF
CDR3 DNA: TGTGCCAGTCGTGGGACAGCGCTTGGAGGTGCTTTCTTT

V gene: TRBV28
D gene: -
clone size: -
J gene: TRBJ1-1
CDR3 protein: CASSLGAQVRTEAFF
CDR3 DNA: TGTGCCAGCAGTTTGGGTGCGCAGGTTAGAACTGAAGCTTTCTTT

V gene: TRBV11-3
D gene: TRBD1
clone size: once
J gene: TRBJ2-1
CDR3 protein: CASTPRDRGRNEQFF
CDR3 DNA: TGTGCCAGCACCCCCCGGGACAGGGGGCGCAATGAGCAGTTCTTC

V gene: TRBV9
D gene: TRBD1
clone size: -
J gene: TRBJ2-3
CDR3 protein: CASSPLTGTGPDTQYF
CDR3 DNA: TGTGCCAGCAGCCCCCTTACCGGGACAGGGCCAGATACGCAGTATTTT

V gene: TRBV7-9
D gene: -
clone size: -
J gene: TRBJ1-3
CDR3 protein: CASSLLPGNTIYF
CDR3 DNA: TGTGCCAGCAGCTTACTCCCTGGAAACACCATATATTTT

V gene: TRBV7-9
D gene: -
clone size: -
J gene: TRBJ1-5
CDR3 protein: CSSSLGPGFNQPQHF
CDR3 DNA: TGTTCCAGCAGCTTAGGTCCGGGGTTCAATCAGCCCCAGCATTTT

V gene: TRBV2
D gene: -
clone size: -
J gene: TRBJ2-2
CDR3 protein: CASDRLNTGELFF
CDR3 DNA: TGTGCCAGCGATCGACTTAACACCGGGGAGCTGTTTTTT

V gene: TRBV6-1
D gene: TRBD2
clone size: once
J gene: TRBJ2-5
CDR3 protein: CASIKLAGSQETQYF
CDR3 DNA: TGTGCCAGCATTAAACTAGCGGGGAGCCAAGAGACCCAGTACTTC

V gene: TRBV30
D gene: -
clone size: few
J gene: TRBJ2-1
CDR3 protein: CAWSGQVEPFF
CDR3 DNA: TGTGCCTGGAGCGGCCAGGTCGAGCCGTTCTTC

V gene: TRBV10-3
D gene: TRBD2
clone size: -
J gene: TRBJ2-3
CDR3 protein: CAISESTSGVQDTQYF
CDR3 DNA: TGTGCCATCAGTGAGTCGACTAGCGGGGTTCAAGATACGCAGTATTTT

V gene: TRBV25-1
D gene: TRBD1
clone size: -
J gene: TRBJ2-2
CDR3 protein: CASSEGQGDTGELFF
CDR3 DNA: TGTGCCAGCAGTGAAGGACAGGGAGACACCGGGGAGCTGTTTTTT

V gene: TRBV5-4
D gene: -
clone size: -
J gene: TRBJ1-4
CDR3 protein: CASSLDVDNREKLFF
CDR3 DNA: TGTGCCAGCAGCTTGGATGTCGATAACAGGGAAAAACTGTTTTTT

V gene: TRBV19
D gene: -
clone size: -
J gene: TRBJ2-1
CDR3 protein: CASSILRQSEQFF
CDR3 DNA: TGTGCCAGTAGTATATTGAGGCAGAGTGAGCAGTTCTTC

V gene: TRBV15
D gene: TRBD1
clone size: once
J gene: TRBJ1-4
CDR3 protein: CATSRDRAQEKLFF
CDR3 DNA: TGTGCCACCAGTAGGGACAGGGCTCAGGAAAAACTGTTTTTT

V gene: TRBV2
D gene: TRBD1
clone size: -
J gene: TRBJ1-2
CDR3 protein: CASSPGTGGRGYTF
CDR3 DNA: TGTGCCAGCAGTCCAGGGACAGGGGGTCGTGGCTACACCTTC